This T cell receptor (beta chain) was recorded in a study of cytomegalovirus exposure and HLA in healthy donors. Broader study findings: A prior analysis recorded that most TCR beta V segments were productive about 90% or about 30% of the time. Across donors, sequencing depth was assumed by presence/absence analyses to be roughly uniform.

About this clone: The antigen is unknown.

The V end lost 3 bases, the J end lost 11 bases, and 20 bases lay between the germline ends. The CDR3 spans 14 residues. The V gene's germline CDR1 is SNHLY and CDR2 FYNNEI. The PCR made use of 60 Vbeta and 13 Jbeta primers. Some clones are missing from TCRdb's copy, which holds only in-frame ones; the method was immunoSEQ multiplex PCR. The sample shows approximately 140,000 clones, 80% of them seen only once. The sample taken for sequencing was PBMCs. The chain combines TRBV2 with TRBJ2-7; D remains unclear. The source of this sequence is a man aged 40-49 years in good health and CMV-seropositive. CDR3 in amino acids: CASSDRGPGAIKYF. The CDR3 coding sequence is TGTGCCAGCAGTGATCGCGGCCCCGGAGCGATAAAGTACTTC. Drawing the rest from reference TRBV2 and TRBJ2-7, the complete variable domain is EPEVTQTPSHQVTQMGQEVILRCVPISNHLYFYWYRQILGQKVEFLVSFYNNEISEKSEIFDDQFSVERPDGSNFTLKIRSTKLEDSAMYFCASSDRGPGAIKYFGPGTRLTVT.